The 14 T cell receptor beta chains below were found in one sample sequenced in a study of metastatic and nonmetastatic thyroid tumors. MiXCR was used by TCRdb to re-call the PCR reads. Counted here are some 21,000 clones, roughly 20% occurring once; the ten biggest clones make up over 25%. The entire patient cohort was treatment-naive prior to thyroid surgery. Sequencing was carried out using blood. These receptor sequences come from a female donor with papillary thyroid cancer or a benign thyroid nodule (not recorded which). Some clones in this sample may be carry-over from other donors' samples.

This clone was seen repeatedly, ten times or more. The rearrangement uses TRBV7-3 and TRBJ2-2, with 9 bases fitting TRBD1. CDR1 SGHTA and CDR2 FQGTGA come from the germline V gene. The V gene end was trimmed by 6 bases and the J gene end by 6 bases; junction bases not matched to a gene: 2. The CDR3 runs 13 residues. Here the CDR3 reads CASRGTGPGELFF. Written as DNA, the CDR3 is TGTGCCAGCAGGGGGACAGGGCCCGGGGAGCTGTTTTTT. The full variable domain, in which reference TRBV7-3 and TRBJ2-2 provide the parts outside the CDR3, is GAGVSQTPSNKVTEKGKYVELRCDPISGHTALYWYRQSLGQGPEFLIYFQGTGAADDSGLPNDRFFAVRPEGSVSTLKIQRTERGDSAVYLCASRGTGPGELFFGEGSRLTVL.

This clone has more than one count but fewer than ten. This may stem from a read error, because a much larger clone lies one nucleotide away. Other DNA sequences in the sample encode the same CDR3. This chain connects TRBV28 to TRBJ2-1, with D unresolved. The V end was cut by 6 bases, the J end by 4 bases, with 13 bases between. The CDR3 spans 14 residues. Germline CDR1 MDHEN, CDR2 SYDVKM. CDR3 residues: CASRSPDGYNEQFF. In nucleotides, the CDR3 is TGTGCCAGCAGATCTCCAGACGGATACAATGAGCAGTTCTTC.

This clone was observed a handful of times. A read error may account for a junction end that differs from germline. The gene calls are TRBV12-3 or TRBV12-4 and TRBJ1-1; D possibly corresponds to TRBD1 (5 bases). This CDR3 region has 13 residues. The CDR3 DNA follows: TGTGCCATCAGTTTTCAGGGTTGCACTGAAGCTTTCTTT. Translated: CAISFQGCTEAFF.

As concerns this clone: The conserved phenylalanine or tryptophan is not found at the CDR3 terminus, so this likely reflects a read error. The genes are TRBV7-2 and TRBJ2-7; tentative D call: TRBD1 (5 bases). Germline CDR1 is SGHTA and CDR2 is FQGNSA. This CDR3 is 15 amino acids long. CDR3 sequence reads: CASSYRLTLSHEQYL. DNA of the CDR3: TGTGCCAGCAGCTACAGGTTAACCCTCTCCCACGAGCAGTACCTC.

This chain joins TRBV28 and TRBJ1-5; 10 nucleotides align to TRBD1. This CDR3 is 15 amino acids long. Germline CDR1 MDHEN, CDR2 SYDVKM. V lost 4 bases, J lost 6 bases, and 6 bases stayed unmatched. CDR3: CASSSGTGETQPQHF. In DNA form, the CDR3 reads TGTGCCAGCAGTTCCGGGACAGGGGAAACTCAGCCCCAGCATTTT.

CDR3 sequence reads: CASSLGGAVQWEQFF. The CDR3 bases are TGTGCCAGCAGTTTGGGGGGGGCTGTACAATGGGAGCAGTTCTTC. The chain is built from TRBV27 and TRBJ2-1; D perhaps matches TRBD2 (7 bases). The CDR3 is made up of 15 amino acids. V lost 3 bases and J 10 bases, leaving 19 bases between the germline ends. Germline loops: CDR1 MNHEY, CDR2 SMNVEV (reference sequence).

This clone has ten or more counts. The rearrangement links TRBV29-1 to TRBJ1-2, with 10 bases matching TRBD1. The CDR3 extends over 13 amino acids. CDR1 and CDR2 (germline): SQVTM, ANQGSEA. V was clipped by 7 bases and J by 3 bases; unmatched bases: 5. The CDR3 DNA reads TGCAGCGCCGGACAGGGGGGTTACTATGGCTACACCTTC. This translates into CSAGQGGYYGYTF.

This clone was found a few times. The conserved closing phenylalanine or tryptophan is absent in this CDR3, likely reflecting a read error. The same CDR3 also results from other DNA sequences found in this sample. The chain has TRBV28 and TRBJ2-7, with D perhaps matching TRBD1 (5 bases). The CDR3 is made up of 13 amino acids. Trimming took off 6 bases at V and 7 bases at J, with 16 bases between the two ends. Germline V lookup: CDR1 MDHEN, CDR2 SYDVKM. CDR3 region: CASSPIGAQEQYL. In nucleotides, the CDR3 is TGTGCCAGCAGCCCTATTGGGGCCCAAGAGCAGTACCTC.

V usage is TRBV13 and J usage is TRBJ1-5; TRBD1 matches at 9 bases. CDR3 size: 15 residues. The germline CDR1 and CDR2 sequences are PRHDT and FYEKMQ (reference sequence). V lost 7 bases and J lost 6; bases outside the gene matches: 10. CDR3 residues: CASIRTGTGRQPQHF. The CDR3 DNA reads as TGTGCCAGCATTCGAACCGGGACAGGGCGTCAGCCCCAGCATTTT.

This clone was detected ten times or more. The genes are TRBV27 and TRBJ1-1; D not resolved. CDR1 and CDR2 from the germline V gene are MNHEY and SMNVEV (reference sequence). Trimming took 7 bases from V and 3 from J, leaving 12 bases between them. The CDR3 has 13 residues. CDR3 sequence: CASKWFEDTEAFF. The CDR3 nucleotides read TGTGCCAGCAAATGGTTCGAGGACACTGAAGCTTTCTTT.

Many counts were recorded for this clone. The chain uses TRBV20-1 and TRBJ1-2; perhaps TRBD1 as D (5 bases). This CDR3 is built from 14 residues. CDR1 is DFQATT, CDR2 SNEGSKA, per germline (reference sequence). Trimming left V 0 bases short and J 5 bases short, with 13 bases between. The CDR3 loop reads CSARDWRQRYGYTF. DNA of the CDR3: TGCAGTGCTAGAGACTGGAGACAGCGATATGGCTACACCTTC.

This clone was recorded a few times. The junction and the germline gene differ at one end; a read error may be behind it. This chain uses TRBV7-6 with TRBJ2-5; no reliable D call. Germline-derived CDR1 and CDR2 are SGHVS and FNYEAQ. The CDR3 is 15 amino acids. The CDR3 loop reads CASSLSSGTQEAQYF. In DNA, the CDR3 is TGTGCCAGCAGCTTAAGTAGTGGAACCCAAGAGGCCCAGTACTTC.

The sample holds many counts of this clone. V usage is TRBV20-1 and J usage is TRBJ1-5; D unclear. The CDR3 is 14 residues long. V was clipped by 2 bases and J by 4 bases, with 12 bases between them. Germline CDR1 is DFQATT and CDR2 is SNEGSKA (reference sequence). The CDR3, as DNA: TGCAGTGCTAGACCTCCCGGCCGTAATCAGCCCCAGCATTTT. This encodes CSARPPGRNQPQHF.

This clone was seen at least ten times. The chain is built from TRBV9 and TRBJ2-1; D not resolved. The germline gives CDR1 SGDLS, CDR2 YYNGEE. The CDR3 totals 13 residues. V lost 4 bases, J lost 8 bases, and 13 bases lay in between. CDR3 sequence reads: CASSPSNTDEQFF. DNA of the CDR3: TGTGCCAGCAGCCCGAGCAACACCGATGAGCAGTTCTTC.